The 26 T cell receptor beta chains in this list originate from one sample, sequenced in a study of identical twins. TCRdb called the 5' RACE reads again in MiXCR, with one record for every CDR3 protein. The profile covers hundreds of thousands of distinct CDR3 sequences, with 21% appearing a single time and about 4.5% taken by the ten largest. In addition, the sample was reused for a study of T cells expressing NK-cell markers.

Sequenced input: PBMCs. The receptors here all came from a woman aged 18-35 years in good health.

The sample holds many counts of this clonotype. The chain carries TRBV4-3 and TRBJ1-1, with D possibly being TRBD1 (5 bases). V lost 0 bases, J lost 0 bases, and 11 bases lay in between. The CDR3 runs to 16 residues. In germline, CDR1 is LGHNA, CDR2 YSLEER. This chain's CDR3 is CASSQESWGMNTEAFF. The CDR3 DNA reads TGCGCCAGCAGCCAAGAGAGTTGGGGCATGAACACTGAAGCTTTCTTT.

This clonotype occurred a few times. The V gene is TRBV20-1, the J gene TRBJ2-7; D is unclear. This CDR3 spans 14 amino acids. Germline CDR1 is DFQATT and CDR2 is SNEGSKA (reference sequence). Trimming pared 5 bases from V and 2 bases from J, leaving 16 bases between. The CDR3 DNA follows: TGCAGTGCTCTCGACTCAAGGAGACCCTACGAGCAGTACTTC. Its translation: CSALDSRRPYEQYF.

CDR3 region: CSAATSGVDTGELFF. DNA for the CDR3: TGCAGTGCGGCAACTAGCGGAGTTGACACCGGGGAGCTGTTTTTT. The chain links TRBV20-1 to TRBJ2-2; TRBD2 agrees at 8 bases. CDR3 length: 15 amino acids. CDR1 is DFQATT and CDR2 is SNEGSKA in the germline V gene (reference sequence). J was trimmed by 3 bases and V by 6 bases; bases with no gene match: 9.

The chain recombines TRBV20-1 with TRBJ1-4; 7 nucleotides align to TRBD1. There are 14 residues in the CDR3. V shed 1 base and J 6 bases; nucleotides not matched to a gene: 5. Germline V lookup: CDR1 DFQATT, CDR2 SNEGSKA (reference sequence). CDR3 bases: TGCAGTGCTAGAGTTCCCACAGGGGATGAAAAACTGTTTTTT. Its translation is CSARVPTGDEKLFF.

This clonotype was picked up a small number of times. This chain uses TRBV12-3 or TRBV12-4 with TRBJ2-1; 11 nucleotides line up with TRBD2. Trimming at V came to 8 bases and at J to 6 bases, leaving 9 bases not matched to a gene. The length of the CDR3 is 15 residues. CDR3 protein: CASGRFSGGVNEQFF. In nucleotides, the CDR3 is TGTGCCAGCGGTAGATTTAGCGGGGGGGTCAATGAGCAGTTCTTC.

The rearrangement links TRBV20-1 to TRBJ1-2, with D tentatively TRBD1 (5 bases). The length of the CDR3 is 14 residues. The V end lost 3 bases, the J end lost 7 bases, and 18 bases lay between the germline ends. From germline, CDR1 is DFQATT and CDR2 SNEGSKA (reference sequence). The CDR3 region is CSASLAGDGAGYTF. As DNA, the CDR3 is TGCAGTGCTAGTCTCGCAGGTGACGGGGCTGGCTACACCTTC.

V gene TRBV7-9 combines with J gene TRBJ1-5; tentative D call: TRBD1 (6 bases). Germline CDR1 and CDR2: SEHNR and FQNEAQ (reference sequence). Trimming pared 1 base from V and 7 bases from J, leaving 11 bases between. The CDR3 contains 14 residues. The CDR3 sequence: CASSLETGLQPQHF. For the CDR3, the DNA is TGTGCCAGCAGCTTAGAAACAGGGTTACAGCCCCAGCATTTT. The variable domain in full, completed from reference TRBV7-9 and TRBJ1-5, reads DTGVSQNPRHKITKRGQNVTFRCDPISEHNRLYWYRQTLGQGPEFLTYFQNEAQLEKSRLLSDRFSAERPKGSFSTLEIQRTEQGDSAMYLCASSLETGLQPQHFGDGTRLSIL.

In this sample, this clonotype turned up many times. The V gene is TRBV29-1, the J gene TRBJ2-1; D might be TRBD2 (6 bases). V lost 6 bases to trimming and J lost 0 bases, with 21 bases between them. The CDR3 extends over 17 amino acids. Germline CDR1 reads SQVTM; CDR2 reads ANQGSEA. CDR3 sequence: CSVRGLVKDSSYNEQFF. CDR3 sequence (DNA): TGCAGCGTGAGGGGACTCGTTAAGGATAGCTCCTACAATGAGCAGTTCTTC.

V gene TRBV18 combines with J gene TRBJ2-1; no clear D gene. Deletions cut 0 bases from V and 8 bases from J, with 8 bases between. Germline values: CDR1 KGHSH, CDR2 LQKENI. This CDR3 is 13 amino acids long. CDR3 nucleotide sequence: TGTGCCAGCTCACCACCGGGGTCCGATGAGCAGTTCTTC. Residues: CASSPPGSDEQFF.

This clonotype was found a few times. V gene TRBV27 combines with J gene TRBJ2-1; the D call may be TRBD1 or TRBD2 (5 bases each). The CDR3 is 12 amino acids. The V end lost 5 bases, the J end lost 8 bases, and 10 bases lay between the germline ends. CDR1 and CDR2 from the germline V gene are MNHEY and SMNVEV (reference sequence). This CDR3 reads CASSRGVYEQFF. The CDR3 DNA reads TGTGCCAGCAGTCGAGGGGTCTATGAGCAGTTCTTC.

This clonotype was found a few times. This chain joins TRBV12-5 and TRBJ2-1; possibly TRBD1 for D (5 bases). Germline assignment: CDR1 LGHNT and CDR2 FRNRAP. The V gene lost 7 bases and the J gene lost 6 bases, with 10 bases spanning the gap. CDR3 size: 12 residues. The CDR3 DNA reads TGTGCTAGTGCCCCTGGGGCCAATGAGCAGTTCTTC. Its translation is CASAPGANEQFF.

The chain is built from TRBV12-3 or TRBV12-4 and TRBJ2-7; TRBD2 agrees at 10 bases. The ends lost 7 bases at V and 1 base at J; junction bases unmatched: 10. This CDR3 spans 16 amino acids. The CDR3 reads CASTQSGRAGSYEQYF. The CDR3 DNA reads as TGTGCCAGCACCCAAAGCGGGAGGGCCGGATCCTACGAGCAGTACTTC.

The rearrangement links TRBV20-1 to TRBJ2-7, with D hard to call. This CDR3 has 13 amino acids. CDR1 DFQATT and CDR2 SNEGSKA come from the germline V gene (reference sequence). Trimming removed 3 bases at V and 2 bases at J, with 11 bases between. CDR3 protein: CSARDPATYEQYF. The CDR3 coding sequence is TGCAGTGCTAGGGACCCAGCCACCTACGAGCAGTACTTC.

The chain is built from TRBV5-1 and TRBJ1-2, with D possibly matching TRBD1 (5 bases). The germline CDR1 and CDR2 sequences are SGHRS and YFSETQ. CDR3 length: 13 residues. V lost 1 base, J lost 9 bases, and 13 bases lay in between. In nucleotides, the CDR3 is TGCGCCAGCAGCTTGTTAGGGGTCGATCGCTACACCTTC. Encoded protein: CASSLLGVDRYTF.

This rearrangement joins TRBV10-3 to TRBJ2-2, with 10 bases fitting TRBD2. CDR3 length: 17 residues. Losses at the gene ends were 8 bases for V and 0 bases for J; bases not matched to a gene: 9. The V gene's germline CDR1 is ENHRY and CDR2 SYGVKD. This CDR3 is CAIGSSGGPPNTGELFF. The CDR3 DNA follows: TGTGCCATCGGGTCTAGCGGGGGTCCTCCGAACACCGGGGAGCTGTTTTTT.

There are a few counts of this clonotype. The chain joins TRBV14 to TRBJ2-7; 7 bases fit TRBD2. Germline assignment: CDR1 SGHDN and CDR2 FVKESK. This CDR3 is built from 15 residues. The ends lost 4 bases at V and 0 bases at J; junction bases unmatched: 6. CDR3 region: CASSRLGGSSYEQYF. The CDR3 coding sequence is TGTGCCAGCAGCCGACTGGGAGGGAGCTCCTACGAGCAGTACTTC.

CDR3 nucleotide sequence: TGTGCCAGCACATCACAGGGGAAGGGGGATACGCAGTATTTT. It yields the protein CASTSQGKGDTQYF. V is TRBV21-1 and J is TRBJ2-3; TRBD1 was called by the table and not checked on the DNA. TRBV21-1 is a pseudogene segment. This CDR3 is 14 amino acids long.

This CDR3 is CSAKQGAVEQYF. DNA of the CDR3: TGCAGTGCTAAGCAGGGGGCTGTTGAGCAGTACTTC. The J gene is TRBJ2-7, the V gene TRBV20-1; 8 bases fit TRBD1. V shed 4 bases and J 7 bases; nucleotides not matched to a gene: 6. From germline, CDR1 is DFQATT and CDR2 SNEGSKA (reference sequence). The CDR3 is 12 amino acids.

This chain joins TRBV6-6 and TRBJ2-1, with unresolved D. Germline lookup yields CDR1 MNHNY and CDR2 SVGAGI (reference sequence). Trimming removed 7 bases at V and 6 bases at J, with 13 bases between. The CDR3 contains 13 residues. The CDR3: CASIGTVGNEQFF. CDR3 nucleotide sequence: TGTGCCAGCATCGGAACTGTCGGCAATGAGCAGTTCTTC.

This clonotype has ten or more counts. This chain uses TRBV20-1 with TRBJ1-1; D gene uncertain. V was shortened by 6 bases and J by 1 base, with 9 bases between the two germline ends. CDR3 length: 12 residues. CDR1 and CDR2 from the germline V gene are DFQATT and SNEGSKA (reference sequence). The CDR3 coding sequence is TGCAGTGCCAGACTGAAGAACACTGAAGCTTTCTTT. Translated: CSARLKNTEAFF.

This clonotype was counted only a few times. This rearrangement joins TRBV20-1 to TRBJ2-3; no definite D call. This CDR3 spans 14 amino acids. The germline gives CDR1 DFQATT, CDR2 SNEGSKA (reference sequence). V was shortened by 2 bases and J by 6 bases, with 15 bases between the two germline ends. The CDR3 sequence is CSARSYLLQDTQYF. The CDR3 coding sequence is TGCAGTGCTAGAAGTTACTTACTGCAGGATACGCAGTATTTT.

This clonotype was counted between two and nine times. The chain recombines TRBV19 with TRBJ2-1, with D perhaps matching TRBD2 (5 bases). Germline V lookup: CDR1 LNHDA, CDR2 SQIVND (reference sequence). The CDR3 runs 17 residues. Trimming cost V 0 bases and J 3 bases, with 15 bases left between them. CDR3 amino acids: CASSIDRRLTIYNEQFF. In DNA form, the CDR3 reads TGTGCCAGTAGTATAGATCGAAGACTAACCATCTACAATGAGCAGTTCTTC. The full variable domain, its missing parts supplied by reference TRBV19 and TRBJ2-1, is DGGITQSPKYLFRKEGQNVTLSCEQNLNHDAMYWYRQDPGQGLRLIYYSQIVNDFQKGDIAEGYSVSREKKESFPLTVTSAQKNPTAFYLCASSIDRRLTIYNEQFFGPGTRLTVL.

V gene TRBV12-3 or TRBV12-4 combines with J gene TRBJ1-5, with D uncertain. V lost 1 base and J 0 bases, leaving 13 bases between the germline ends. The CDR3 is made up of 17 amino acids. CDR3 in amino acids: CASSLGRYIYSNQPQHF. CDR3 coding DNA: TGTGCCAGCAGTTTAGGCCGTTACATCTATAGCAATCAGCCCCAGCATTTT.

This clonotype was counted only a few times. The V gene is TRBV11-1, the J gene TRBJ2-1, with 13 nucleotides matching TRBD2. Trimming cost V 10 bases and J 7 bases; bases outside gene matches: 19. CDR3 length: 18 amino acids. The V gene's germline CDR1 is SGHAT and CDR2 FQDESV (reference sequence). The DNA of the CDR3 is TGTGCCACAGACTTCCGACTAGCGGGAGGCCCGAAAATTAATGAGCAGTTCTTC. Protein sequence: CATDFRLAGGPKINEQFF.

This clonotype has at least ten counts. The chain recombines TRBV15 with TRBJ2-7, with TRBD1 identical over 9 bases. Unmatched junction bases numbered 11, after V lost 5 bases and J lost 6 bases. Germline V lookup: CDR1 LNHNV, CDR2 YYDKDF (reference sequence). The CDR3 totals 15 residues. CDR3 sequence reads: CATSLNPGQGGEQYF. In nucleotides, the CDR3 is TGTGCCACCAGCTTGAATCCGGGACAGGGTGGCGAGCAGTACTTC.

This clonotype was picked up a small number of times. The V and J genes are TRBV27 and TRBJ2-7, with 8 bases lining up with TRBD2. V trimming: 4 bases; J trimming: 0 bases; junction bases outside the gene matches: 11. This CDR3 is built from 17 residues. The germline gives CDR1 MNHEY, CDR2 SMNVEV (reference sequence). The CDR3 is CASSSREGGLSSYEQYF. For the CDR3, the DNA is TGTGCCAGCAGTTCACGGGAGGGGGGTCTATCCTCCTACGAGCAGTACTTC.